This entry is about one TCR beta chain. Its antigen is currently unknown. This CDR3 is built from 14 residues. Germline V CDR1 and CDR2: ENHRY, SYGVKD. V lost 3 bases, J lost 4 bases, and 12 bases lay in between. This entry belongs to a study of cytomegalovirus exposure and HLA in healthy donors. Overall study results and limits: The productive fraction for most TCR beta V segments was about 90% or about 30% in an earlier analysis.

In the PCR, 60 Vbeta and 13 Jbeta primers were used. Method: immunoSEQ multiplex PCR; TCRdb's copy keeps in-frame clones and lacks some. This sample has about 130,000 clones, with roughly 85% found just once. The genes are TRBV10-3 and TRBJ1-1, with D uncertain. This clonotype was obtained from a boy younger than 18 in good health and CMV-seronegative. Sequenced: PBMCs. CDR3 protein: CAISENPGGTEAFF. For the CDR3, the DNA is TGTGCCATCAGTGAAAACCCGGGAGGCACTGAAGCTTTCTTT.